These 11 T cell receptor beta chains originate from one sample sequenced in a study of blood T cell repertoires in COVID-19. Clones were sequenced by immunoSEQ multiplex PCR, and TCRdb holds only the in-frame ones, with some missing. The table has around 230,000 clones, roughly 87% seen once. Sequencing was done on a sample of PBMCs or T cells enriched from blood (not recorded which). These receptors all stem from a man aged 18-30 years with acute COVID-19.

The chain recombines TRBV19 with TRBJ1-1, with D possibly matching TRBD1 (5 bases). Germline loops: CDR1 LNHDA, CDR2 SQIVND (reference sequence). CDR3 size: 14 residues. Deletions cut 4 bases from V and 3 bases from J, with 12 bases between. CDR3 in DNA: TGTGCCAGTAGTACCCAGGGCGACCACACTGAAGCTTTCTTT. The encoded protein is CASSTQGDHTEAFF.

The V gene is TRBV9, the J gene TRBJ2-3; D not certain. Germline-derived CDR1 and CDR2 are SGDLS and YYNGEE. With 0 bases removed from V and 6 bases from J, the gap between germline ends came to 11 bases. The CDR3 is made up of 14 amino acids. CDR3 sequence reads: CASSVAPAPDTQYF. The DNA for the CDR3 is TGTGCCAGCAGCGTAGCTCCAGCGCCGGATACGCAGTATTTT.

The V gene is TRBV7-9, the J gene TRBJ1-4; 8 positions agree with TRBD1. The length of the CDR3 is 17 residues. With 4 bases clipped from V and 4 bases from J, the junction kept 11 bases outside the gene matches. Germline V lookup: CDR1 SEHNR, CDR2 FQNEAQ (reference sequence). CDR3 residues: CASSSIGQGVLNEKLFF. The CDR3 DNA reads as TGTGCCAGCAGCTCCATAGGACAGGGAGTACTTAATGAAAAACTGTTTTTT. The full variable domain, with the rest looked up from reference TRBV7-9 and TRBJ1-4, is DTGVSQNPRHKITKRGQNVTFRCDPISEHNRLYWYRQTLGQGPEFLTYFQNEAQLEKSRLLSDRFSAERPKGSFSTLEIQRTEQGDSAMYLCASSSIGQGVLNEKLFFGSGTQLSVL.

V and J are TRBV19 and TRBJ2-5; TRBD2 aligns across 10 bases. The CDR3 is 17 residues long. Losses at the gene ends were 4 bases for V and 5 bases for J; bases not matched to a gene: 13. Germline lookup yields CDR1 LNHDA and CDR2 SQIVND (reference sequence). CDR3 sequence reads: CASSKGITSGISETQYF. The CDR3 DNA reads as TGTGCCAGTAGTAAGGGGATCACTAGCGGGATATCGGAGACCCAGTACTTC.

The chain employs TRBV28 and TRBJ2-5, with TRBD2 identical over 10 bases. Germline V gives CDR1 MDHEN, CDR2 SYDVKM. The CDR3 extends over 16 amino acids. J was trimmed by 1 base and V by 7 bases; bases with no gene match: 9. The CDR3 loop is CASTITSGKTQETQYF. CDR3 nucleotides: TGTGCCAGCACCATCACTAGCGGGAAGACCCAAGAGACCCAGTACTTC.

This sequence joins TRBV12-3 or TRBV12-4 and TRBJ2-5; 8 bases map to TRBD1. V shed 6 bases and J 5 bases; nucleotides not matched to a gene: 5. The CDR3 loop spans 13 amino acids. The CDR3 is CASSPGQGETQYF. DNA for the CDR3: TGTGCCAGCAGCCCCGGACAGGGCGAGACCCAGTACTTC.

This clone was seen more than once but under ten times. The genes are TRBV25-1 and TRBJ1-4; D uncertain. The germline gives CDR1 MGHDK, CDR2 SYGVNS. Trimming took off 4 bases at V and 6 bases at J, with 9 bases between the two ends. There are 13 residues in the CDR3. Here the CDR3 reads CASSAPLHEKLFF. CDR3 DNA sequence: TGTGCCAGCAGTGCCCCCCTTCATGAAAAACTGTTTTTT.

The chain employs TRBV28 and TRBJ2-6; 8 nucleotides match TRBD1. The germline V gene has CDR1 MDHEN and CDR2 SYDVKM. The CDR3 totals 20 residues. The V segment lost 2 bases and the J segment 0 bases; nucleotides outside the gene matches: 12. In DNA form, the CDR3 reads TGTGCCAGCAGTTTAGAGGCCCAGGGGGCCCCTTACTCTGGGGCCAACGTCCTGACTTTC. Translated, it gives CASSLEAQGAPYSGANVLTF.

This clone has a handful of counts. One junction end does not reproduce the germline sequence, and a read error may be involved. The rearrangement uses TRBV7-7 and TRBJ2-5, with a possible D match to TRBD1 (6 bases). Germline assignment: CDR1 SSHAT and CDR2 FNYEAQ (reference sequence). The CDR3 covers 15 residues. CDR3 region: CASSSIPGAQETQYF. In DNA form, the CDR3 reads TGTGCTAGCAGCTCGATTCCAGGGGCCCAAGAGACCCAGTACTTC.

CDR3 protein: CASSQTSGRNEQFF. CDR3 nucleotides: TGTGCCAGCAGCCAGACTAGCGGGAGGAATGAGCAGTTCTTC. V gene TRBV7-2 combines with J gene TRBJ2-1; the match to TRBD2 covers 13 bases. The ends lost 5 bases at V and 7 bases at J; junction bases unmatched: 2. The CDR3 has 14 amino acids. Germline CDR1 reads SGHTA; CDR2 reads FQGNSA.

The V and J genes are TRBV27 and TRBJ2-3; 8 bases agree with TRBD1. The CDR3 length is 14 residues. Unmatched junction bases numbered 4, after V lost 8 bases and J lost 0 bases. Germline V lookup: CDR1 MNHEY, CDR2 SMNVEV (reference sequence). The CDR3 here is CASGWTGSTDTQYF. The CDR3 region has the DNA TGTGCCAGCGGATGGACAGGGAGCACAGATACGCAGTATTTT.